The 6 T cell receptor beta chains reported below all come from one sample, sequenced in a study of T-cell reconstitution after alpha-beta-depleted transplantation in children. Preparation of the TCRbeta library was carried out with unique molecular identifiers. Each CDR3 protein gets one entry after TCRdb re-called the PCR reads with MiXCR. Here the sample spans approximately 350,000 distinct CDR3 sequences, around 15% being singletons. The sequencing used PBMCs, mostly from graft donor cells, collected 360 days after TCRalphabeta/CD19-depleted stem cell transplant. The receptors originated from a male patient aged 2 to 9 who had a stem cell transplant for acute lymphoblastic leukemia, so the T cells may come from the graft donor.

This clonotype was seen many times. This chain uses TRBV11-2 with TRBJ1-4; 7 positions match TRBD1. The V and J ends lost 0 bases and 7 bases, in that order; junction bases with no gene match: 8. Germline assignment: CDR1 SGHAT and CDR2 FQNNGV. This CDR3 is 16 amino acids long. The CDR3 reads CASSLEAGGLGEKLFF. Here the CDR3 DNA reads TGTGCCAGCAGCTTAGAGGCAGGGGGATTAGGTGAAAAACTGTTTTTT. The full variable domain, its missing parts supplied by reference TRBV11-2 and TRBJ1-4, is EAGVAQSPRYKIIEKRQSVAFWCNPISGHATLYWYQQILGQGPKLLIQFQNNGVVDDSQLPKDRFSAERLKGVDSTLKIQPAKLEDSAVYLCASSLEAGGLGEKLFFGSGTQLSVL.

This clonotype was picked up many times. The gene calls are TRBV29-1 and TRBJ2-4, with 7 bases that match TRBD2. This CDR3 region has 17 residues. Germline-derived CDR1 and CDR2 are SQVTM and ANQGSEA. V gave up 6 bases and J gave up 5 bases; unmatched junction bases: 19. For the CDR3, the DNA is TGCAGCGTCGGAGGCTTGGTCCGGGGAGGGGACCAAAACATTCAGTACTTC. Translating it yields CSVGGLVRGGDQNIQYF.

The sample holds many counts of this clonotype. The J gene is TRBJ2-1, the V gene TRBV20-1, with D possibly being TRBD1 (5 bases). V lost 1 base and J lost 5, with 15 bases in between. This CDR3 is built from 15 residues. Germline loops: CDR1 DFQATT, CDR2 SNEGSKA (reference sequence). The CDR3 DNA follows: TGCAGTGCTAGAGCCCCGTTAAGGACAAACAATGAGCAGTTCTTC. This translates into CSARAPLRTNNEQFF.

The chain joins TRBV9 to TRBJ2-1; TRBD2 agrees at 14 bases. The CDR3 extends over 20 amino acids. Trimming removed 2 bases from V and 4 bases from J; junction bases left unmatched: 14. The germline gives CDR1 SGDLS, CDR2 YYNGEE. The CDR3: CASSVAPGLAGVQGYNEQFF. CDR3 nucleotides: TGTGCCAGCAGCGTTGCTCCGGGACTAGCGGGAGTACAGGGGTACAATGAGCAGTTCTTC.

In this sample, this clonotype turned up many times. The chain recombines TRBV30 with TRBJ2-7; D is perhaps TRBD2 (5 bases). Germline assignment: CDR1 GTSNPN and CDR2 SVGIG (reference sequence). V was shortened by 3 bases and J by 2 bases, with 14 bases between the two germline ends. This CDR3 is 14 amino acids long. CDR3 in DNA: TGTGCCTGGAGCGACATGGACTTGACCTACGAGCAGTACTTC. Protein: CAWSDMDLTYEQYF. Based on the CDR3 plus reference TRBV30 and TRBJ2-7, the full variable domain is SQTIHQWPATLVQPVGSPLSLECTVEGTSNPNLYWYRQAAGRGLQLLFYSVGIGQISSEVPQNLSASRPQDRQFILSSKKLLLSDSGFYLCAWSDMDLTYEQYFGPGTRLTVT.

This clonotype turned up a few times. The chain couples TRBV6-5 to TRBJ2-5; perhaps TRBD2 as D (5 bases). Germline CDR1 MNHEY, CDR2 SVGAGI. The V end was cut by 3 bases, the J end by 0 bases, with 8 bases between. This CDR3 has 14 residues. CDR3 nucleotides: TGTGCCAGCAGTTATACAGCGGACCAAGAGACCCAGTACTTC. Translating gives CASSYTADQETQYF.